What follows are 28 T cell receptor beta chains derived from one specimen sequenced in a study of CD8+CD57+ T cells in acquired aplastic anemia. The template used for profiling TCR beta VDJ and CDR3 was genomic DNA. Each CDR3 protein gets one entry after TCRdb re-called the reads with MiXCR. The data hold 200,000 to 250,000 distinct CDR3 sequences, with under 50% observed a single time. Individuals selected for sequencing had exhibited CD8+CD57+ cell expansion on flow cytometry. The material sequenced was sorted CD4+, CD8+, or CD8+CD57+ T cells (not recorded which) from PBMCs. The receptors shown here come from a human donor with aplastic anemia.

The table lists this clonotype with many counts. This chain connects TRBV12-3 or TRBV12-4 to TRBJ1-1; D uncertain. The CDR3 covers 13 residues. V gave up 3 bases and J gave up 3 bases, with 8 bases separating them. This chain's CDR3 is CASSFYRDTEAFF. The CDR3 bases are TGTGCCAGCAGTTTCTATCGGGACACTGAAGCTTTCTTT.

V gene TRBV19 combines with J gene TRBJ1-4, with TRBD1 identical over 12 bases. After removal of 3 bases from V and 8 bases from J, the junction contained 1 base not matched to a gene. The CDR3 is made up of 14 amino acids. Germline CDR1 reads LNHDA; CDR2 reads SQIVND (reference sequence). CDR3 protein: CASSIGTGGEKLFF. The CDR3 nucleotides read TGTGCCAGTAGTATTGGGACAGGGGGCGAAAAACTGTTTTTT.

The J gene is TRBJ2-7, the V gene TRBV29-1; D is uncertain. The CDR3 is 13 amino acids. V was shortened by 4 bases and J by 2 bases, with 12 bases between the two germline ends. Germline V gene data show CDR1 as SQVTM and CDR2 as ANQGSEA. The CDR3 here is CSVVGLKAYEQYF. For the CDR3, the DNA is TGCAGCGTTGTTGGCCTCAAAGCCTACGAGCAGTACTTC.

As for this clonotype: Germline and junction disagree at one end, which may indicate a read error. V usage is TRBV6-6 and J usage is TRBJ1-5; 8 bases map to TRBD1. Germline CDR1 is MNHNY and CDR2 is SVGAGI (reference sequence). CDR3 length: 15 amino acids. The CDR3 sequence: CASSSRGQDNEPQHF. In DNA, the CDR3 is TGTGCCAGCAGTTCCAGGGGGCAGGACAATGAGCCCCAGCATTTT.

The table lists this clonotype with a few counts. J is TRBJ2-7 and V is TRBV18, with TRBD2 matching 7 bases. Unmatched junction bases numbered 7, after V lost 6 bases and J lost 2 bases. Germline V CDR1 and CDR2: KGHSH, LQKENI. The CDR3 is made up of 14 amino acids. CDR3 protein: CASSGGGETYEQYF. DNA of the CDR3: TGTGCCAGCTCGGGCGGGGGTGAGACCTACGAGCAGTACTTC.

The J gene is TRBJ1-2, the V gene TRBV18; no clear D gene. Per the germline V gene, CDR1 is KGHSH and CDR2 is LQKENI. The CDR3 runs 13 residues. Between the trimmed V and J ends, which lost 3 bases and 1 base, there was a span of 6 bases. For the CDR3, the DNA is TGTGCCAGCTCACCGACTTTTAACTATGGCTACACCTTC. This codes for CASSPTFNYGYTF.

To note about this clonotype: Since a much larger clone is just one base distant, this may be a read error. This chain links TRBV7-3 with TRBJ2-4; tentatively, D is TRBD1 or TRBD2 (5 bases each). This CDR3 has 19 residues. Germline lookup yields CDR1 SGHTA and CDR2 FQGTGA. Trimming cost V 1 base and J 1 base, with 20 bases left between them. The CDR3 DNA follows: TGTGCCAGCAGCTTAATGCTACAGGTGAGCGGTGGGGCCAAAAACATTCAGTACTTC. Translating it yields CASSLMLQVSGGAKNIQYF.

This clonotype has a count of ten or more. The chain employs TRBV10-3 and TRBJ1-6; D possibly corresponds to TRBD1 (5 bases). Trimming shortened V by 8 bases and J by 8 bases, and 13 bases separated the two germline ends. Looked up from germline, CDR1 is ENHRY and CDR2 is SYGVKD. This CDR3 spans 13 amino acids. The CDR3 loop is CAIQVDNDSPLHF. The CDR3 coding sequence is TGTGCCATCCAGGTGGACAATGATTCACCCCTCCACTTT.

Concerning this clonotype itself: At one boundary the junction diverges from the germline segment, which might be a read error. The rearrangement joins TRBV5-4 to TRBJ1-3; 11 positions match TRBD1. Germline CDR1 is SGHNT and CDR2 is YYREEE (reference sequence). This CDR3 comprises 15 residues. The CDR3 region is CASSGQGVSENTIYF. For the CDR3, the DNA is TGTGCCAGCTCGGGACAGGGGGTCTCTGAAAACACCATATATTTT.

V gene TRBV19 combines with J gene TRBJ1-5; D may be TRBD1 (6 bases). Germline V gene lookup returns CDR1 LNHDA and CDR2 SQIVND (reference sequence). V lost 3 bases and J lost 4, with 19 bases in between. CDR3 length equals 17 residues. This CDR3 is CASSMPGQGRLNQPQHF. The CDR3 DNA follows: TGTGCCAGTAGTATGCCGGGACAAGGACGTCTAAATCAGCCCCAGCATTTT. Full variable domain (outside the CDR3, taken from reference TRBV19 and TRBJ1-5): DGGITQSPKYLFRKEGQNVTLSCEQNLNHDAMYWYRQDPGQGLRLIYYSQIVNDFQKGDIAEGYSVSREKKESFPLTVTSAQKNPTAFYLCASSMPGQGRLNQPQHFGDGTRLSIL.

The chain is built from TRBV6-1 and TRBJ2-7; 10 nucleotides match TRBD2. Germline CDR1 is MNHNS and CDR2 is SASEGT. The V gene end was trimmed by 0 bases and the J gene end by 2 bases; junction bases not matched to a gene: 7. The CDR3 loop spans 17 amino acids. As DNA, the CDR3 is TGTGCCAGCAGTGAAGCTATCCTAGCGGGAGTACCCTACGAGCAGTACTTC. Amino acid sequence: CASSEAILAGVPYEQYF.

This clonotype occurred a few times. Possible read error: a much larger clone is one base away. The chain combines TRBV4-1 with TRBJ2-1; tentative D call: TRBD2 (6 bases). Looked up from germline, CDR1 is MGHRA and CDR2 is YSYEKL. This CDR3 has 15 amino acids. Written as DNA, the CDR3 is TGCACCAGCAGCCAGTACGAACTAGCAGGCAATGAGCAGTTCTTC. Its translation: CTSSQYELAGNEQFF.

This clonotype was seen many times. This sequence joins TRBV20-1 and TRBJ2-5, with D possibly being TRBD1 or TRBD2 (7 bases each). In germline, CDR1 is DFQATT, CDR2 SNEGSKA (reference sequence). V shed 6 bases and J shed 0 bases, with 17 bases lying between them. CDR3 size: 15 residues. The CDR3 loop is CSAPLRGGYQETQYF. CDR3 DNA sequence: TGCAGTGCCCCACTCAGGGGGGGGTACCAAGAGACCCAGTACTTC.

This clonotype was observed a few times. The chain carries TRBV7-9 and TRBJ1-1; D is possibly TRBD1 (5 bases). The V end lost 3 bases, the J end lost 6 bases, and 14 bases lay between the germline ends. The CDR3 length is 14 residues. Germline lookup yields CDR1 SEHNR and CDR2 FQNEAQ (reference sequence). CDR3 DNA sequence: TGTGCCAGCAGCTTGGAGGGGATATATCCTGAAGCTTTCTTT. It translates to CASSLEGIYPEAFF.

The sample holds many counts of this clonotype. V is TRBV5-4 and J is TRBJ1-1; TRBD1 might be the D (5 bases). The germline gives CDR1 SGHNT, CDR2 YYREEE (reference sequence). This CDR3 has 13 residues. V was clipped by 5 bases and J by 3 bases, with 11 bases between them. Here the CDR3 DNA reads TGTGCCAGCAGGGGGGTTGGGGACACTGAAGCTTTCTTT. It is translated as CASRGVGDTEAFF. Variable domain in full (rest from reference TRBV5-4 and TRBJ1-1): ETGVTQSPTHLIKTRGQQVTLRCSSQSGHNTVSWYQQALGQGPQFIFQYYREEENGRGNFPPRFSGLQFPNYSSELNVNALELDDSALYLCASRGVGDTEAFFGQGTRLTVV.

In its sample, this clonotype was seen many times. V and J are TRBV5-8 and TRBJ1-6; the D gene is possibly TRBD1 (5 bases). Germline V CDR1 and CDR2: SGHTS, YDEGEE. Trimming took off 3 bases at V and 0 bases at J, with 10 bases between the two ends. CDR3 length equals 16 residues. CDR3 residues: CASSYDRNSYNSPLHF. The CDR3 DNA reads as TGTGCCAGCAGCTACGACAGAAACTCCTATAATTCACCCCTCCACTTT.

Turning to this clonotype: Germline is not matched at one junction end, which may reflect a read error. V usage is TRBV7-2 and J usage is TRBJ1-2; maybe TRBD1 (5 bases). This CDR3 region has 15 residues. CDR1 SGHTA and CDR2 FQGNSA come from the germline V gene. The CDR3 region is CASSQAAGGDYGYTF. The DNA of the CDR3 is TGCGCCAGCAGCCAAGCTGCGGGGGGGGACTATGGCTACACCTTC.

This clonotype was recorded many times. This chain joins TRBV14 and TRBJ2-7, with 8 positions matching TRBD1. CDR3 length: 13 amino acids. V was pared by 4 bases and J by 6 bases, with 5 bases of the junction left unmatched. In germline, CDR1 is SGHDN, CDR2 FVKESK. The CDR3 DNA reads TGTGCCAGCAGCCCCCGGACAGGGAGCGAGCAGTACTTC. This sequence encodes CASSPRTGSEQYF.

The chain combines TRBV19 with TRBJ2-1; D possibly corresponds to TRBD1 (8 bases). Trimming pared 5 bases from V and 3 bases from J, leaving 14 bases between. This CDR3 comprises 15 residues. Germline CDR1 LNHDA, CDR2 SQIVND (reference sequence). CDR3 region: CASSQQGGIYNEQFF. The CDR3 DNA follows: TGTGCCAGTAGTCAACAGGGGGGGATCTACAATGAGCAGTTCTTC.

This clonotype was seen repeatedly, ten times or more. The chain combines TRBV9 with TRBJ2-7; D is perhaps TRBD1 (6 bases). Trimming removed 5 bases at V and 2 bases at J, with 17 bases between. CDR3 length: 15 residues. In germline, CDR1 is SGDLS, CDR2 YYNGEE. The CDR3: CASSVTGTWAYEQYF. CDR3 DNA sequence: TGTGCCAGCAGTGTGACCGGGACATGGGCCTACGAGCAGTACTTC.

Remarks on this clonotype: One base away lies a much larger clone, so this may be a sequencing read error. The chain is built from TRBV6-5 and TRBJ2-7, with D tentatively TRBD1 (8 bases). The CDR3 consists of 16 residues. The germline gives CDR1 MNHEY, CDR2 SVGAGI. V was trimmed by 6 bases and J by 5 bases, leaving 23 bases between them. The CDR3 protein is CASSIWGGQEGHEQYF. The CDR3 DNA follows: TGTGCCAGCAGCATATGGGGGGGACAGGAGGGACACGAGCAGTACTTC.

The gene calls are TRBV10-2 and TRBJ1-1; the match to TRBD1 covers 7 bases. The CDR3 is made up of 17 amino acids. Germline lookup yields CDR1 WSHSY and CDR2 SAAADI. J gave up 3 bases and V 6 bases, and 16 bases lay outside the gene matches. The CDR3 region is CASSRPLDRALDTEAFF. Here the CDR3 DNA reads TGCGCCAGCAGCCGCCCCTTAGACAGGGCTTTGGACACTGAAGCTTTCTTT.

As to this clonotype: Because it lacks the conserved phenylalanine or tryptophan at the end, this CDR3 is likely a read error. The DNA is omitted, as the CDR3 cannot be located on it reliably, and the CDR3 follows TCRdb's listing. The chain recombines TRBV2 with TRBJ1-6. Germline assignment: CDR1 SNHLY and CDR2 FYNNEI. The CDR3 sequence runs 9 residues, both termini included. The chain's CDR3 is CASSMTPNY.

This clonotype showed up many times. The J gene is TRBJ2-3, the V gene TRBV7-9; D is possibly TRBD2 (7 bases). The CDR3 loop spans 18 amino acids. The V gene lost 5 bases and the J gene lost 5 bases, with 26 bases spanning the gap. The germline gives CDR1 SEHNR, CDR2 FQNEAQ (reference sequence). The CDR3 DNA follows: TGTGCCAGCAGCCCATCCCAACGCGGGGGCGGGCGGGGAGATACGCAGTATTTT. Encoded protein: CASSPSQRGGGRGDTQYF.

The CDR3 loop is CASSILQGAGYTF. The DNA for the CDR3 is TGCGCCAGCAGCATATTACAGGGGGCTGGCTACACCTTC. V usage is TRBV5-1 and J usage is TRBJ1-2; 9 nucleotides align to TRBD1. Germline CDR1 reads SGHRS; CDR2 reads YFSETQ. The J segment lost 7 bases and the V segment lost 4 bases, leaving 5 bases of the junction unmatched. The CDR3 runs to 13 residues.

This clonotype has just a few counts. The chain has TRBV25-1 and TRBJ1-5; D call uncertain. V lost 4 bases and J lost 7, with 14 bases in between. CDR1 is MGHDK and CDR2 is SYGVNS in the germline V gene. The CDR3 spans 14 residues. CDR3 protein: CASSALDGIQPQHF. The CDR3 nucleotides read TGTGCCAGCAGTGCGTTGGACGGAATCCAGCCCCAGCATTTT.

This clonotype was counted many times. This chain connects TRBV5-1 to TRBJ2-5; D is possibly TRBD2 (5 bases). The CDR3 loop spans 14 amino acids. Trimming pared 7 bases from V and 4 bases from J, leaving 17 bases between. The germline V gene has CDR1 SGHRS and CDR2 YFSETQ. The CDR3, as DNA: TGCGCCAGCGTTCCGGGATCCTTTGGAGAGACCCAGTACTTC. Amino acids: CASVPGSFGETQYF.

Notes on this clonotype: This may stem from a read error, because a much larger clone lies one nucleotide away. The chain combines TRBV5-1 with TRBJ2-7; D is unclear. Per the germline V gene, CDR1 is SGHRS and CDR2 is YFSETQ. The CDR3 totals 13 residues. The CDR3 nucleotides are TGCGCCGGCAGCTTGGTTTTAGGGAACGAGCAGTACTTC. This translates into CAGSLVLGNEQYF. The variable domain in full, completed from reference TRBV5-1 and TRBJ2-7, reads KAGVTQTPRYLIKTRGQQVTLSCSPISGHRSVSWYQQTPGQGLQFLFEYFSETQRNKGNFPGRFSGRQFSNSRSEMNVSTLELGDSALYLCAGSLVLGNEQYFGPGTRLTVT.